This T cell receptor beta chain was sequenced in a study of shared clonotypes between healthy human individuals. Notes on the study in general: Sorted-subset sequencing was shown by rarefaction to be incomplete despite large depth.

Sequencing was performed with immunoSEQ multiplex PCR; in TCRdb, only in-frame clones are kept and a portion is missing. The sample has around 1.1 million clones, around 82% seen once. The table lists this clone with a few counts. Its antigen remains unknown. The ends were cut back, 3 bases at V and 1 base at J, with 7 bases in the middle. Germline assignment: CDR1 SGHRS and CDR2 YFSETQ. The CDR3 contains 13 residues. The TCR was taken from a man between 18 and 35 years old in good health. Some clones in this sample may be carry-over from other donors' samples. The chain is built from TRBV5-1 and TRBJ2-5; D gene uncertain. What was sequenced was memory CD4+ T cells from PBMCs. Subset of the sample: CD45RA-negative fraction. The CDR3 region has the DNA TGCGCCAGCAGCTCCCGGATCCAAGAGACCCAGTACTTC. Translation gives CASSSRIQETQYF.